The present T cell receptor beta chain was sequenced within a study of blood T cell repertoires in COVID-19. In the original workflow: The assay estimated nucleated cells by amplifying reference gene primers. Some clones are missing from TCRdb's copy, which holds only in-frame ones; the method was immunoSEQ multiplex PCR. V, J and clone size were drawn from that table, and D and trimming were deduced from the DNA. The sample contains over 90,000 clones, roughly 86% of which appear only once. The CDR3 is 17 amino acids. J gave up 1 base and V 4 bases, and 10 bases lay outside the gene matches. From germline, CDR1 is SGHRS and CDR2 YFSETQ.

The material sequenced was peripheral blood. The V call is TRBV5-1, the J call TRBJ2-3; TRBD1 matches at 9 bases. This clonotype was obtained from a middle-aged man with active or convalescent COVID-19. CDR3 bases: TGCGCCAGCAGCCCGGGACAGGGAGGAGGGGGCACAGATACGCAGTATTTT. Translation gives CASSPGQGGGGTDTQYF.